This T cell receptor beta chain was documented in a study of blood T cell repertoires in COVID-19 (dated by TCRdb to 2020 to 2021). Describing the broader study: Samples covering the acute and convalescent phases of COVID-19 were provided by collaborators in the United States, Italy and Spain. Samples came from the ongoing ImmuneRACE study (first 160 participants) plus 1,254 subjects from 6 global collaborators. Where available, HLA class I and class II types were taken from metadata supplied by the sample provider and were not determined by assay-based typing. The dataset comprised deeply sampled blood TCRbeta repertoires from subjects exposed to, actively infected with, or recovered from COVID-19. Sample metadata almost always included a de-identified subject ID, COVID-19 status, age in years and sex. The prospective study material was composed of cDNA or gDNA derived from T cells, B-cell-depleted T cells, or PBMCs. The repertoires were made available in a free public database intended to serve as a resource for research on the immune response to SARS-CoV-2.

Concerning this clone itself: Its recognized antigen is unknown. Within one base of it there is no much larger clone, and no base qualities were kept.

The immunoSEQ Assay, a bias-controlled multiplex PCR, was used to amplify TCRbeta CDR3 regions from genomic DNA. The original pipeline was this. The number of nucleated cells in each sample was estimated by amplification of reference gene primers within the assay. Sequence reads were collapsed and filtered to measure the absolute abundance of every unique TCRbeta CDR3 rearrangement. Productive Simpson clonality was computed per sample as the square root of Simpson's diversity index over productive rearrangements. TCRdb obtained this table from immuneACCESS and retained in-frame rearrangements with V and J assigned. These tables miss some clones; where compared with another copy, unresolved V genes account for less than half of the shortfall, and the remainder is unexplained. The V and J calls and the clone size are those of that table, but D and trimming were determined from the DNA. This sample is represented by 130,000 or so clones; 70% to 85% of them were singletons. The ten largest clones represent about 17% of the sample.

Study-level results and caveats: Clinical and demographic metadata were provided uncurated, with the amount varying by source and participant.

From its cysteine to its phenylalanine, the CDR3 spans 11 amino acids. Only the CDR3 region is kept as DNA, spanning 33 bases read in frame from base 1. After removal of 6 bases from V and 15 bases from J, the junction retains 6 bases not matched to a gene. As encoded in the germline V gene (reference sequence), CDR1 is LGHDT while CDR2 is YNNKEL. Whole blood was collected in K2EDTA tubes by collaborating institutions according to the institutions' own protocols. For TCRbeta analysis, collaborator samples were shipped as frozen whole blood, as isolated PBMCs, or as DNA extracted from either sample type.

This chain is built from TRBV3-1 (or the pseudogene TRBV3-2) and TRBJ2-1, with 9 bases aligning to TRBD1. Sequencing was carried out using peripheral blood. The sequence was collected from a woman aged 80 or over with acute or convalescent COVID-19. Here is the DNA: TGTGCCAGCAGTCGGACAGGGGATCGGTTCTTC. This encodes CASSRTGDRFF.